This TCR beta chain was retrieved from a study of OX40 agonist ivuxolimab in advanced cancers. The assay was immunoSEQ multiplex PCR, and TCRdb's table has in-frame clones only and misses some. The sample contains approximately 35,000 clones, approximately 80% of which appear only once. On this clone itself: What it binds is not known.

Study outcomes and limitations: Expanded clones were, on average, more numerous in CD8+ T cells than in CD4+. Those patients achieving a partial response at 0.1-3.0 mg/kg showed among the lowest clonal expansion.

The CDR3 length is 14 residues. V lost 3 bases to trimming and J lost 4 bases; unmatched junction nucleotides: 5. The source material was CD4+ or CD8+ T cells sorted from blood, sampled in a trial of the OX40 agonist ivuxolimab. The receptor comes from an adult with an advanced solid tumor such as melanoma, head and neck, liver or kidney cancer. V and J are TRBV5-3 and TRBJ1-1, with TRBD1 matching 8 bases. TRBV5-3 is sorted into the ORF group, with uncertain function. The CDR3 DNA follows: TGTGCCAGAAGCTGCAGGGGGCGAGGCACTGAAGCTTTCTTT. This sequence encodes CARSCRGRGTEAFF.